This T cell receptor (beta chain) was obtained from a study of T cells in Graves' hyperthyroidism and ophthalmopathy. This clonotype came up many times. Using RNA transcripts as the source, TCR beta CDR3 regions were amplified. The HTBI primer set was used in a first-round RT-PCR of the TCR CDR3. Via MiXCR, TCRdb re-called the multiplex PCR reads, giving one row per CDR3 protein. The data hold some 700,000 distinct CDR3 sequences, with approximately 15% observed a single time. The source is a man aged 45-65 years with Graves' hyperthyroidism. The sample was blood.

The CDR3 spells CASSPRGLAGFYNEQFF. The CDR3 DNA follows: TGTGCCAGCAGCCCTCGGGGACTAGCGGGCTTCTACAATGAGCAGTTCTTC. This chain connects TRBV27 to TRBJ2-1; 12 bases map to TRBD2. The CDR3 extends over 17 amino acids. Germline-derived CDR1 and CDR2 are MNHEY and SMNVEV (reference sequence). After removal of 6 bases from V and 3 bases from J, the junction contained 9 bases not matched to a gene.